The source of this T cell receptor beta chain is a study of cytomegalovirus exposure and HLA in healthy donors. It was with 60 Vbeta and 13 Jbeta primers that the PCR ran. The table came from immunoSEQ multiplex PCR; TCRdb's copy has only in-frame clones and leaves some out. This table holds some 110,000 clones, roughly 13% found once. This clone occurred a few times. This CDR3 contains 14 residues. Germline V gene lookup returns CDR1 MNHEY and CDR2 SMNVEV (reference sequence). V shed 1 base and J shed 4 bases, with 7 bases lying between them. V gene TRBV27 combines with J gene TRBJ2-2; no reliable D call. This sequence was found in a man between 35 and 55 years old in good health and CMV-seropositive. Input material: PBMCs. The CDR3 loop is CASSLFAFTGELFF. CDR3 nucleotides: TGTGCCAGCAGTTTATTTGCGTTCACCGGGGAGCTGTTTTTT.